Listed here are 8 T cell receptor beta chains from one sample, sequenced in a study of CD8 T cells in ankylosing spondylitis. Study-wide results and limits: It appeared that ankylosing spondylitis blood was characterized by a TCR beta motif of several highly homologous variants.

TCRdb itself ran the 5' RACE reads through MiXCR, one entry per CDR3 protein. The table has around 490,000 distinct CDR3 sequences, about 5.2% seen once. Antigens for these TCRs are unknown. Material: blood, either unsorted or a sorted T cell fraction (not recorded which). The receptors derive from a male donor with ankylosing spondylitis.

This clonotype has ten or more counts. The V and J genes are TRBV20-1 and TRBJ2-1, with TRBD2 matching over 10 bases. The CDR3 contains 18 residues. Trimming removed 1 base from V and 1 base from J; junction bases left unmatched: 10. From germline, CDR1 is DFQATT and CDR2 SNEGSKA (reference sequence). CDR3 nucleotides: TGCAGTGCTAGAGTCTTTAGCGGGAGGCTCGGGTCCTACAATGAGCAGTTCTTC. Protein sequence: CSARVFSGRLGSYNEQFF.

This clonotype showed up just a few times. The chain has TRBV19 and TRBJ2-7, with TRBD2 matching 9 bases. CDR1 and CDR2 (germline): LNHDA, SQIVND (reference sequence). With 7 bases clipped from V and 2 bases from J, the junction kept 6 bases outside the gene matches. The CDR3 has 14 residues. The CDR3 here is CASMEAGGTYEQYF. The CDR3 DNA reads TGTGCCAGTATGGAGGCGGGGGGGACCTACGAGCAGTACTTC.

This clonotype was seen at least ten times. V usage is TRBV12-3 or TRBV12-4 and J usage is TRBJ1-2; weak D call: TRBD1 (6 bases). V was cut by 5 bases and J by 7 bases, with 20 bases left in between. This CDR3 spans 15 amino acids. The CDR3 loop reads CASSPQPQGGGGYTF. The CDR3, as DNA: TGTGCCAGCAGTCCCCAACCACAGGGTGGCGGTGGCTACACCTTC.

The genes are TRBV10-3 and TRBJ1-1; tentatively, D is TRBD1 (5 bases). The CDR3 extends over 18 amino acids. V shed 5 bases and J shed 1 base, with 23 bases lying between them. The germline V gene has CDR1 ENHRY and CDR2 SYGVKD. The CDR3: CAISTLIPGRARNTEAFF. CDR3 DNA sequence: TGTGCCATCAGTACCCTAATACCGGGACGGGCCCGGAACACTGAAGCTTTCTTT.

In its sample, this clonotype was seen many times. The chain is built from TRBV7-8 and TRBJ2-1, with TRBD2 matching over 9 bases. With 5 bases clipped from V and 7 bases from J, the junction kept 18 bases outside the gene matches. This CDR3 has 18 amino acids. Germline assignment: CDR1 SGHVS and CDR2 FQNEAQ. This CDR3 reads CASSGLARGGTEWNEQFF. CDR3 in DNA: TGTGCCAGCAGCGGACTAGCGAGAGGCGGTACGGAATGGAATGAGCAGTTCTTC.

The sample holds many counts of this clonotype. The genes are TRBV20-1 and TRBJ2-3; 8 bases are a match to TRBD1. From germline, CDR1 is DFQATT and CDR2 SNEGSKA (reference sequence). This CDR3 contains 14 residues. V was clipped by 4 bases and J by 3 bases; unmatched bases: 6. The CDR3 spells CSATDRGQTDTQYF. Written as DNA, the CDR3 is TGCAGTGCTACTGACAGGGGACAAACAGATACGCAGTATTTT.

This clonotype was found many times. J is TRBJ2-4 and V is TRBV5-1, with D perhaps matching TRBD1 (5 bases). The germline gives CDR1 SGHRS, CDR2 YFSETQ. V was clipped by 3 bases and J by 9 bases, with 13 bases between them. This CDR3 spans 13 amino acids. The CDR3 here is CASSSARDSIQYF. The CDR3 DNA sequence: TGCGCCAGCAGCTCAGCCAGAGACAGCATTCAGTACTTC.

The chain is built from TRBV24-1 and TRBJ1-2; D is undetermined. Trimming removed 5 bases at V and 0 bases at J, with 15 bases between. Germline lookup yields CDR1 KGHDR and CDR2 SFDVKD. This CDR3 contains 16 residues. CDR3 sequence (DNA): TGTGCCACCAGTGGACGTCGAACGGCTGCTAACTATGGCTACACCTTC. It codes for CATSGRRTAANYGYTF.